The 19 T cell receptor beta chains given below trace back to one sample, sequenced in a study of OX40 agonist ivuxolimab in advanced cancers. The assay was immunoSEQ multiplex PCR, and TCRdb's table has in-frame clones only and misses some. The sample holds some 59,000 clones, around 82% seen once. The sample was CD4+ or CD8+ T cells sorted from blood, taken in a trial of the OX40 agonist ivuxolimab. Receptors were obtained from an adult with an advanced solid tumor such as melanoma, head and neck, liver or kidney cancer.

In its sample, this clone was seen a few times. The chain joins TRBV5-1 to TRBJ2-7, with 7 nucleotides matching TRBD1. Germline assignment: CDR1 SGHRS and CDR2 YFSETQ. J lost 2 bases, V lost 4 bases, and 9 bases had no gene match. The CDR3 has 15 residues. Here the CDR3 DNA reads TGCGCCAGCAGCCTACAGGGGAATAGTGCCTACGAGCAGTACTTC. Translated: CASSLQGNSAYEQYF.

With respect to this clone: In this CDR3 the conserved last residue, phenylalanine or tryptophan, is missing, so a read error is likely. The CDR3 loop reads CASSPLRGPYEQYL. The CDR3 DNA is TGTGCCAGCAGCCCTCTCCGGGGCCCCTACGAGCAGTACCTC. This rearrangement joins TRBV5-4 to TRBJ2-7; D is possibly TRBD1 or TRBD2 (5 bases each). Germline loops: CDR1 SGHNT, CDR2 YYREEE (reference sequence). The V and J ends lost 4 bases and 2 bases respectively, with 13 bases between them. The CDR3 contains 14 residues.

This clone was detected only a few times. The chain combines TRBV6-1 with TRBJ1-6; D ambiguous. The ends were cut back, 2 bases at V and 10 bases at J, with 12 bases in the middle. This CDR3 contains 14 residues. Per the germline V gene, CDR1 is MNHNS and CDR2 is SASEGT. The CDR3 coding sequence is TGTGCCAGCAGTGAACAGCAGTCGCGATCACCCCTCCACTTT. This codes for CASSEQQSRSPLHF.

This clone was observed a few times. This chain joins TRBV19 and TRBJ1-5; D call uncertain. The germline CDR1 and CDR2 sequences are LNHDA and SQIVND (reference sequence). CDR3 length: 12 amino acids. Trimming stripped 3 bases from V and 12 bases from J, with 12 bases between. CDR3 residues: CASSIYDGHQHF. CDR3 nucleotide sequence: TGTGCCAGTAGTATCTACGACGGTCACCAGCATTTT.

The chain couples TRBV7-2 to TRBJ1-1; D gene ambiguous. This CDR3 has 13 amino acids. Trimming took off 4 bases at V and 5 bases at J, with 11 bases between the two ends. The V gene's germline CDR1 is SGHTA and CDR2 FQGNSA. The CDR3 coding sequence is TGTGCCAGCAGCTCTCGGATAGAGACTGAAGCTTTCTTT. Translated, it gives CASSSRIETEAFF.

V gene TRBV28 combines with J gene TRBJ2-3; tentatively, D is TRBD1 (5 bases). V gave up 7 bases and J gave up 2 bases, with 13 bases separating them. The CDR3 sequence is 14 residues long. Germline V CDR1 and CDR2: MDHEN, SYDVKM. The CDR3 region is CASTFSRATDTQYF. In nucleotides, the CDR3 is TGTGCCAGCACCTTTAGCAGGGCCACAGATACGCAGTATTTT.

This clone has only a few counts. The CDR3: CASSRGTGDGETQYF. CDR3 nucleotides: TGCGCCAGCAGCAGAGGGACAGGGGATGGGGAGACCCAGTACTTC. The chain carries TRBV5-1 and TRBJ2-5; TRBD1 aligns across 10 bases. Per germline, CDR1 SGHRS and CDR2 YFSETQ. The CDR3 contains 15 residues. V was clipped by 4 bases and J by 5 bases; unmatched bases: 8.

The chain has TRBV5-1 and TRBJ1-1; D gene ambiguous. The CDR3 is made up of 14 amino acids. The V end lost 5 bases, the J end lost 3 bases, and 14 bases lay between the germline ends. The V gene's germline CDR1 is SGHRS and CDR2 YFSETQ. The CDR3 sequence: CASRGRAVDTEAFF. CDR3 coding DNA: TGCGCCAGCAGAGGTCGAGCCGTCGACACTGAAGCTTTCTTT.

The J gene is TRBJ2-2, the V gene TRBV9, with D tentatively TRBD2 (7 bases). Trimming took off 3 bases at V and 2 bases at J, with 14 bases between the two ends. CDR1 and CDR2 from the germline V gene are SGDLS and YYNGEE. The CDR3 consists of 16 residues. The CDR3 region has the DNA TGTGCCAGCAGCGCCCGCGGGGGCCTAAACACCGGGGAGCTGTTTTTT. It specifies CASSARGGLNTGELFF.

CDR3 sequence (DNA): TGTGCCAGCAGGGGACAGCTCTCTGGAAACACCATATATTTT. Its protein product is CASRGQLSGNTIYF. This chain links TRBV6-5 with TRBJ1-3, with 7 bases aligning to TRBD1. The J segment lost 0 bases and the V segment lost 6 bases, leaving 2 bases of the junction unmatched. Germline CDR1 and CDR2: MNHEY and SVGAGI. This CDR3 is built from 14 residues.

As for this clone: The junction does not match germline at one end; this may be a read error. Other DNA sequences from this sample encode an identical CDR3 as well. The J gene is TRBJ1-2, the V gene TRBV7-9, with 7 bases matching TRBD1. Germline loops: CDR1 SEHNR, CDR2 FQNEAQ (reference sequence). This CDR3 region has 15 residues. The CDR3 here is CASSLAGGTNYGYTF. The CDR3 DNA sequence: TGTGCCAGCAGCCTAGCAGGGGGGACCAACTATGGCTACACCTTC.

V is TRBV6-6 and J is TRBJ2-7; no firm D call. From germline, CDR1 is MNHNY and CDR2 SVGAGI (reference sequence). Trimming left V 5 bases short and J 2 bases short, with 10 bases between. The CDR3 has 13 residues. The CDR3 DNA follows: TGTGCCAGCAGTCCTACCCGGCCCTACGAGCAGTACTTC. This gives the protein CASSPTRPYEQYF.

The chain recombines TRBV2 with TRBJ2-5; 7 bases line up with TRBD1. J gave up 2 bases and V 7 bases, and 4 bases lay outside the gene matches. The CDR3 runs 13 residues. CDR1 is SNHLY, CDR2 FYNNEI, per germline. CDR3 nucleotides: TGTGCCAGCATTAGGGACAGACAAGAGACCCAGTACTTC. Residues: CASIRDRQETQYF.

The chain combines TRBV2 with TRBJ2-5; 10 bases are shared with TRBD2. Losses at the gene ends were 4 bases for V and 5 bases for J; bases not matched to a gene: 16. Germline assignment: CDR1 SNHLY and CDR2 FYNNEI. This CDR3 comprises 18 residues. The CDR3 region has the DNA TGTGCCAGCAGTGGGCCCCGTCATGTAGCGGGAGGCGGGGAGACCCAGTACTTC. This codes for CASSGPRHVAGGGETQYF.

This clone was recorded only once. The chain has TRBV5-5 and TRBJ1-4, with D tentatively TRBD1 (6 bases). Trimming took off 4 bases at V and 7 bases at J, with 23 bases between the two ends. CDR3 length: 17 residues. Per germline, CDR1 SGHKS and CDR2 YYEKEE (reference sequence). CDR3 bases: TGTGCCAGCAGCCCCCAATTGGTCAGGGGCGTAGGTGAAAAACTGTTTTTT. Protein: CASSPQLVRGVGEKLFF.

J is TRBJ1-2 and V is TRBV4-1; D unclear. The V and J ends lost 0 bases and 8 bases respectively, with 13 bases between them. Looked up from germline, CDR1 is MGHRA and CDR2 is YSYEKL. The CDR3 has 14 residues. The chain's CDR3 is CASSQETSSRGYTF. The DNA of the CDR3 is TGCGCCAGCAGCCAAGAAACTAGTTCGAGGGGCTACACCTTC.

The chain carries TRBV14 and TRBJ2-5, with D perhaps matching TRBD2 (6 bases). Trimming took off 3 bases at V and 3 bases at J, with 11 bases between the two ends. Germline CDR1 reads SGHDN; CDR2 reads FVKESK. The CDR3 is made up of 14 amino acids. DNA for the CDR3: TGTGCCAGCAGCCACAGGGCGGGAAAAGAGACCCAGTACTTC. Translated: CASSHRAGKETQYF.

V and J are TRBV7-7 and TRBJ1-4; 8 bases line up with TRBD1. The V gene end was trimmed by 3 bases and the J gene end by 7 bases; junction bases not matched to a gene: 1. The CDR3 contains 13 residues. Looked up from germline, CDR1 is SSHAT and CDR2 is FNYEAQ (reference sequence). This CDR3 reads CASSFGTGEKLFF. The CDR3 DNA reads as TGTGCCAGCAGCTTCGGGACAGGTGAAAAACTGTTTTTT.

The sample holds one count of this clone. The CDR3 loop reads CASSPGGATEAFF. The CDR3 DNA reads TGTGCCAGCAGCCCCGGGGGGGCAACTGAAGCTTTCTTT. This chain links TRBV6-5 with TRBJ1-1; a possible D gene is TRBD1 (6 bases). The CDR3 length is 13 residues. Trimming removed 6 bases at V and 5 bases at J, with 13 bases between. Germline V lookup: CDR1 MNHEY, CDR2 SVGAGI.